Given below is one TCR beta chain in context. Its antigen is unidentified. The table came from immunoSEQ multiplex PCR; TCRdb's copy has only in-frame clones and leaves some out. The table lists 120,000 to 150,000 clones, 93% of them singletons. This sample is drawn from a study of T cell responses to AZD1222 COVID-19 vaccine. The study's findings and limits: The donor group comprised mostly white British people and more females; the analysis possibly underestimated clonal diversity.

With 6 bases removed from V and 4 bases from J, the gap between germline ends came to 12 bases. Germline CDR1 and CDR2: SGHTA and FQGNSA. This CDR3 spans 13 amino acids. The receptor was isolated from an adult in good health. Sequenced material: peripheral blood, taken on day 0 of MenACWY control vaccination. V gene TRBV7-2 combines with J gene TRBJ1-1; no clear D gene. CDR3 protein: CASSSRDTTEAFF. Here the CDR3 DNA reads TGTGCCAGCAGTTCAAGGGATACCACTGAAGCTTTCTTT.